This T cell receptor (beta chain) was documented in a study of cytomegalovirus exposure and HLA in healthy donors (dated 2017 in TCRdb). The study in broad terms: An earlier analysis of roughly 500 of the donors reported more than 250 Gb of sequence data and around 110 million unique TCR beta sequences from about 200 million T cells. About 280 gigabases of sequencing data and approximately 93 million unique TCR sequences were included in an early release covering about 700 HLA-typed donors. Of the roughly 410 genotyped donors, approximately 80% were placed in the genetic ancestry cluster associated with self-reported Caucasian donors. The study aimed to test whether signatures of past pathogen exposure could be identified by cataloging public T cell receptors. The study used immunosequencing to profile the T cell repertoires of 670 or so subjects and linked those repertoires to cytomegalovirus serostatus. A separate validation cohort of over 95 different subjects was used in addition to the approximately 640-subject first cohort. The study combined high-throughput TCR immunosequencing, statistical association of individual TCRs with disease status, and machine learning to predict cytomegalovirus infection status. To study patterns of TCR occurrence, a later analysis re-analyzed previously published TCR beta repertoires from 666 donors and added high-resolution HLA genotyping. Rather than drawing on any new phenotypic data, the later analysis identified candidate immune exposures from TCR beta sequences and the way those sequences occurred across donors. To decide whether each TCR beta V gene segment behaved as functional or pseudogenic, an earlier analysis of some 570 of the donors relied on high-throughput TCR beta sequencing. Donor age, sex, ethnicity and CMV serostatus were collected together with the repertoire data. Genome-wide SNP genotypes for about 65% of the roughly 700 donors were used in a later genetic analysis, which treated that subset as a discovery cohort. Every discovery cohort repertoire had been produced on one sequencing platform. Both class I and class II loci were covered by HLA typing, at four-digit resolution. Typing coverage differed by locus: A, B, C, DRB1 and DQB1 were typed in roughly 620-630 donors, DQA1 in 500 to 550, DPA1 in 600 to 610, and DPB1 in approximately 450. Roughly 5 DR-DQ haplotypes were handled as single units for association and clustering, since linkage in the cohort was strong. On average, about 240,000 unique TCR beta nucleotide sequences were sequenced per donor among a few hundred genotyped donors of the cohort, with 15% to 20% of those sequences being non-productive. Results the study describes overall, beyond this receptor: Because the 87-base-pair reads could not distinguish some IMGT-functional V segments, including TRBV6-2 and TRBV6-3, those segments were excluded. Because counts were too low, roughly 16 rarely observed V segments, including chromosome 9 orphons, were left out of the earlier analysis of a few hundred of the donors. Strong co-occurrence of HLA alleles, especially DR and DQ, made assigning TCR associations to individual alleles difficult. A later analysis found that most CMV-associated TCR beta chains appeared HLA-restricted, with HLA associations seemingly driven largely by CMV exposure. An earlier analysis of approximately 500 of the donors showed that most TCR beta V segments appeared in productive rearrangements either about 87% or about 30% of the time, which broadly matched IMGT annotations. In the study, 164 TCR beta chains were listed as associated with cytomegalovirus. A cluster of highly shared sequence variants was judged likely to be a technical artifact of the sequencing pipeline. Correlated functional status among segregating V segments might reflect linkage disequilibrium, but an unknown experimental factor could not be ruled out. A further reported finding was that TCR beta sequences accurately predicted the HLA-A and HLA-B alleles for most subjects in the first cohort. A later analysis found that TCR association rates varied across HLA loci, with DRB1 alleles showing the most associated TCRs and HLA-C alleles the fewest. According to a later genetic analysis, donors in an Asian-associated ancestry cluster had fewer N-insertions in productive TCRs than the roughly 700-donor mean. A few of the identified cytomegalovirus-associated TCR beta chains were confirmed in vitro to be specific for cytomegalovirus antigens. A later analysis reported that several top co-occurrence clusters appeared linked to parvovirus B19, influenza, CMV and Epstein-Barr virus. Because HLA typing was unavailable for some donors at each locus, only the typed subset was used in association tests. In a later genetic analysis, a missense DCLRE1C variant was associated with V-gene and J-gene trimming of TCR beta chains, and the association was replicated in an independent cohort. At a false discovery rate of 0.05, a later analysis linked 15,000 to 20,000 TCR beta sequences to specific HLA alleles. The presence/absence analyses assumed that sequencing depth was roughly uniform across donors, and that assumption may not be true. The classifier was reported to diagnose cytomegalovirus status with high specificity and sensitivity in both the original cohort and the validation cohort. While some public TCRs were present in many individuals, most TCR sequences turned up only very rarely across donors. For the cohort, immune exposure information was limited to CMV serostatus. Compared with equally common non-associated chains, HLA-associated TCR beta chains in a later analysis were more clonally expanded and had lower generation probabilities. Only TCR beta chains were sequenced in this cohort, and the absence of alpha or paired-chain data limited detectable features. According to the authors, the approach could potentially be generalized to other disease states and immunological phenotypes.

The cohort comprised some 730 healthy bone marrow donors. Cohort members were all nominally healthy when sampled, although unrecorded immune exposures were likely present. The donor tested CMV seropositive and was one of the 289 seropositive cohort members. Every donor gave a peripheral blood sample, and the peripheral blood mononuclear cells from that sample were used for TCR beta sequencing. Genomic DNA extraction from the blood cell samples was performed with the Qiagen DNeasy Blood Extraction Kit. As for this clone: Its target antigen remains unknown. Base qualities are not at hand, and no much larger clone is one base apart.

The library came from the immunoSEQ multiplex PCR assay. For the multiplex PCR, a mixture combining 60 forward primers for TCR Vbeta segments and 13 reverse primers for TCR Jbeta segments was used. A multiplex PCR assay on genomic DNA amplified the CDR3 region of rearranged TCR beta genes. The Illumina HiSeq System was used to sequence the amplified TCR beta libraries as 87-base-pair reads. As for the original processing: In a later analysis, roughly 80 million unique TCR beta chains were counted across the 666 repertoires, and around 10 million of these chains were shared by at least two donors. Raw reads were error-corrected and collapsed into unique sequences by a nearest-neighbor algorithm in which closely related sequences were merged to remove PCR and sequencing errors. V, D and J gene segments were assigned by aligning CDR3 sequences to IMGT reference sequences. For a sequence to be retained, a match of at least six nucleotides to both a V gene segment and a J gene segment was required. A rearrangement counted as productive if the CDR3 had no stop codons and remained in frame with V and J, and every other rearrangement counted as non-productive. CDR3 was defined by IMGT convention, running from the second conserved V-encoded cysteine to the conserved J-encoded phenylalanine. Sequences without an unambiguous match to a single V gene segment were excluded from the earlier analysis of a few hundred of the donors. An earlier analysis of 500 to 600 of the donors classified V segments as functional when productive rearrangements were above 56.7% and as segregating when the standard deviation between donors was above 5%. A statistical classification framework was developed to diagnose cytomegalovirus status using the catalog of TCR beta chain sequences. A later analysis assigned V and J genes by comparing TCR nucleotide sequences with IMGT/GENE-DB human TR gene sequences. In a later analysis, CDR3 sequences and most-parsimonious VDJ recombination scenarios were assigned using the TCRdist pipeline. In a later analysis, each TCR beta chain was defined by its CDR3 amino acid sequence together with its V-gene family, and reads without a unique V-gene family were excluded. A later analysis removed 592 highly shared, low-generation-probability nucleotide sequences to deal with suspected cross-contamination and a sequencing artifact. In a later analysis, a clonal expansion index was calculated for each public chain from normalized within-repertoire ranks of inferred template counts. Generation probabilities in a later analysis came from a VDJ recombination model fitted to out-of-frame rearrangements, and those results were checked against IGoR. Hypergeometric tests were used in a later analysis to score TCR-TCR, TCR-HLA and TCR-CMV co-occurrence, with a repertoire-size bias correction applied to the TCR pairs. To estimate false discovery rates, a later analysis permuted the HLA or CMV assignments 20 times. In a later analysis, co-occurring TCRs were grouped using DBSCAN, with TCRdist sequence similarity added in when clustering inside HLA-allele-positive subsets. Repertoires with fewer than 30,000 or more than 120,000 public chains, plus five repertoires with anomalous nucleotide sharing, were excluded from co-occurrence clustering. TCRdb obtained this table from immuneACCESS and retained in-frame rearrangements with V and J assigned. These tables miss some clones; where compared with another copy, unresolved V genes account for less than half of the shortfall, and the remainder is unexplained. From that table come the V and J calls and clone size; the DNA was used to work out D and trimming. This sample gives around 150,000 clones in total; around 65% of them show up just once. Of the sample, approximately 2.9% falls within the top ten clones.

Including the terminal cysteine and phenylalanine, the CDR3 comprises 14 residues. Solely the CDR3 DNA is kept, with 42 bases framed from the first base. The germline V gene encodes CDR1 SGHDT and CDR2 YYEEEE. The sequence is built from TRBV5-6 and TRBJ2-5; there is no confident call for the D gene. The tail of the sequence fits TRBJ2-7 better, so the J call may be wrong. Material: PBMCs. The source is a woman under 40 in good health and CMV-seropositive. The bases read TGTGCCAGCAGCTTACTTGGAGACTCCTACGAGCAGTACTTC. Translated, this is CASSLLGDSYEQYF.